The 17 T cell receptor beta chains below were found in one sample sequenced in a study of T cells and Merkel cell carcinoma outcomes. Assay: immunoSEQ multiplex PCR; the TCRdb copy retains only in-frame clones and omits some. The profile shows 2,000 or so clones, 75% to 95% of them singletons. The sample consisted of tumor tissue from Merkel cell carcinoma. The receptors derive from a human donor with Merkel cell carcinoma.

Notes on this clone: One junction end disagrees with the germline gene, perhaps due to a read error. The chain employs TRBV5-4 and TRBJ1-1; weak D call: TRBD1 (5 bases). CDR1 and CDR2 from the germline V gene are SGHNT and YYREEE (reference sequence). CDR3 length equals 14 residues. CDR3 DNA: TGTGCCAGCAGTTATCAGGGCGAGAACACTGAAACTTTCTTT. The encoded protein is CASSYQGENTETFF.

J is TRBJ2-1 and V is TRBV7-9, with D possibly being TRBD1 (6 bases). Germline V lookup: CDR1 SEHNR, CDR2 FQNEAQ (reference sequence). The V end lost 1 base, the J end lost 9 bases, and 16 bases lay between the germline ends. This CDR3 contains 15 residues. The DNA for the CDR3 is TGTGCCAGCAGCTTAGGGGACACGACCAGGGGTGAGCAGTTCTTC. As protein: CASSLGDTTRGEQFF.

J is TRBJ2-3 and V is TRBV2, with TRBD2 matching 8 bases. J gave up 5 bases and V 7 bases, and 5 bases lay outside the gene matches. The V gene's germline CDR1 is SNHLY and CDR2 FYNNEI. This CDR3 region has 13 residues. The CDR3 region is CASTRGEKDTQYF. DNA of the CDR3: TGTGCCAGCACGCGGGGGGAAAAAGATACGCAGTATTTT.

V is TRBV6-5 and J is TRBJ1-5; the match to TRBD1 covers 7 bases. V lost 0 bases to trimming and J lost 6 bases; unmatched junction nucleotides: 5. The length of the CDR3 is 15 residues. Germline CDR1 reads MNHEY; CDR2 reads SVGAGI. CDR3 loop: CASSYSGRDSQPQHF. The CDR3 coding sequence is TGTGCCAGCAGTTACTCGGGCAGGGACAGTCAGCCCCAGCATTTT.

The chain combines TRBV4-1 with TRBJ2-1; 8 positions agree with TRBD2. From germline, CDR1 is MGHRA and CDR2 YSYEKL. The CDR3 runs 15 residues. V dropped 4 bases and J dropped 7; count of bases not matched to a gene: 9. CDR3 bases: TGCGCCAGCAGCCCAGGGTTAGCGGGGAGGAATGAGCAGTTCTTC. Its translation is CASSPGLAGRNEQFF.

J is TRBJ2-2 and V is TRBV2; perhaps TRBD1 as D (7 bases). V shed 7 bases and J shed 0 bases, with 18 bases lying between them. CDR3 size: 17 residues. From germline, CDR1 is SNHLY and CDR2 FYNNEI. As DNA, the CDR3 is TGTGCCAGCAAATGGTGGCGGGACAGAACGAACACCGGGGAGCTGTTTTTT. Translation gives CASKWWRDRTNTGELFF.

V gene TRBV7-7 combines with J gene TRBJ2-7; 9 bases match TRBD1. After removal of 5 bases from V and 4 bases from J, the junction contained 6 bases not matched to a gene. This CDR3 contains 14 residues. Germline assignment: CDR1 SSHAT and CDR2 FNYEAQ (reference sequence). CDR3 residues: CASSAGQGNYEQYF. The DNA for the CDR3 is TGTGCCAGCAGCGCGGGACAGGGAAATTACGAGCAGTACTTC.

This clone showed up just once. The V gene is TRBV9, the J gene TRBJ1-1, with D unresolved. There are 13 residues in the CDR3. The V and J ends lost 3 bases and 7 bases respectively, with 13 bases between them. Germline V gives CDR1 SGDLS, CDR2 YYNGEE. This chain's CDR3 is CASSASAGLEAFF. Written as DNA, the CDR3 is TGTGCCAGCAGCGCTTCAGCCGGACTTGAAGCTTTCTTT.

V is TRBV18 and J is TRBJ1-1, with D hard to call. Trimming left V 8 bases short and J 3 bases short, with 13 bases between. Germline CDR1 is KGHSH and CDR2 is LQKENI. This CDR3 contains 13 residues. CDR3 sequence: CASRANQDTEAFF. The CDR3 bases are TGTGCCAGCCGGGCCAACCAAGACACTGAAGCTTTCTTT.

The V gene is TRBV9, the J gene TRBJ1-1; tentative D call: TRBD1 (6 bases). V dropped 4 bases and J dropped 11 bases, with 18 bases sitting between them. The germline V gene encodes CDR1 SGDLS and CDR2 YYNGEE. This CDR3 has 13 amino acids. CDR3 sequence (DNA): TGTGCCAGCAGCCCCCCAGAGGGCAGGGGTGCTTTCTTT. It is translated as CASSPPEGRGAFF.

The chain uses TRBV28 and TRBJ1-2, with D possibly being TRBD1 (6 bases). The V gene's germline CDR1 is MDHEN and CDR2 SYDVKM. The CDR3 loop spans 14 amino acids. V lost 1 base and J 8 bases, leaving 14 bases between the germline ends. The CDR3 coding sequence is TGTGCCAGCAGTTTATCAGGGGTCATGATCGGCTACACCTTC. It specifies CASSLSGVMIGYTF.

This clone has only a few counts. The chain uses TRBV7-3 and TRBJ2-2; perhaps TRBD2 as D (5 bases). This CDR3 spans 16 amino acids. V was shortened by 6 bases and J by 6 bases, with 20 bases between the two germline ends. In germline, CDR1 is SGHTA, CDR2 FQGTGA. The CDR3 region has the DNA TGTGCCAGCAGGCCCTCGGGAAAACCTACCGCCGGGGAGCTGTTTTTT. It yields the protein CASRPSGKPTAGELFF.

J is TRBJ1-4 and V is TRBV30, with a tentative D call TRBD1 (6 bases). Germline values: CDR1 GTSNPN, CDR2 SVGIG (reference sequence). Trimming cost V 2 bases and J 8 bases, with 12 bases left between them. The CDR3 is 13 residues long. This CDR3 is CAWSRGGPEKLFF. CDR3 sequence (DNA): TGTGCCTGGAGTAGGGGGGGCCCGGAAAAACTGTTTTTT.

This clone occurred a few times. This chain connects TRBV5-1 to TRBJ2-7; 9 nucleotides line up with TRBD1. CDR3 size: 17 residues. Germline V gives CDR1 SGHRS, CDR2 YFSETQ. The ends lost 4 bases at V and 3 bases at J; junction bases unmatched: 14. CDR3 sequence (DNA): TGCGCCAGCAGCCGTAACCCTACAGGGGGCAGCAACTACGAGCAGTACTTC. It is translated as CASSRNPTGGSNYEQYF. Combining the CDR3 with reference TRBV5-1 and TRBJ2-7 gives the whole variable domain KAGVTQTPRYLIKTRGQQVTLSCSPISGHRSVSWYQQTPGQGLQFLFEYFSETQRNKGNFPGRFSGRQFSNSRSEMNVSTLELGDSALYLCASSRNPTGGSNYEQYFGPGTRLTVT.

The chain links TRBV27 to TRBJ1-2; D is uncertain. V lost 5 bases, J lost 2 bases, and 15 bases lay in between. This CDR3 has 15 amino acids. CDR1 MNHEY and CDR2 SMNVEV come from the germline V gene (reference sequence). The CDR3 region is CASSSGKLGNYGYTF. In DNA, the CDR3 is TGTGCCAGCAGTAGTGGGAAGCTCGGAAACTATGGCTACACCTTC.

A few counts support this clone. The J gene is TRBJ2-3, the V gene TRBV7-7; D possibly matches TRBD1 or TRBD2 (6 bases each). This CDR3 spans 14 amino acids. Trimming removed 5 bases at V and 5 bases at J, with 14 bases between. Looked up from germline, CDR1 is SSHAT and CDR2 is FNYEAQ (reference sequence). Here the CDR3 DNA reads TGTGCCAGCAGCCCCCGGGGGCCGGGAGATACGCAGTATTTT. This codes for CASSPRGPGDTQYF.

This clone has a handful of counts. The chain joins TRBV6-5 to TRBJ2-3; D could derive from TRBD1 or TRBD2 (5 bases each). Germline CDR1 is MNHEY and CDR2 is SVGAGI. The CDR3 spans 15 residues. V was shortened by 1 base and J by 2 bases, with 10 bases between the two germline ends. The DNA for the CDR3 is TGTGCCAGCAGTTACTATGGGGGTACCACAGATACGCAGTATTTT. Its protein is CASSYYGGTTDTQYF.